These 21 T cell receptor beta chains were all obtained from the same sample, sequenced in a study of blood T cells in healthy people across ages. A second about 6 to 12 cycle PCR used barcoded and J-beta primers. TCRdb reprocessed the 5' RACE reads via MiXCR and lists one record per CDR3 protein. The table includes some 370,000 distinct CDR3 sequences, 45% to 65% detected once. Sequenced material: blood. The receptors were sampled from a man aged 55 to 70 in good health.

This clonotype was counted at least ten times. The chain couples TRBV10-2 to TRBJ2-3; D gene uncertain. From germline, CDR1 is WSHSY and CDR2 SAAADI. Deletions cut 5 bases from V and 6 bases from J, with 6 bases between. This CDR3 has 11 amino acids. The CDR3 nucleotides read TGCGCCAGCAGTCAGAGGGATACGCAGTATTTT. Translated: CASSQRDTQYF.

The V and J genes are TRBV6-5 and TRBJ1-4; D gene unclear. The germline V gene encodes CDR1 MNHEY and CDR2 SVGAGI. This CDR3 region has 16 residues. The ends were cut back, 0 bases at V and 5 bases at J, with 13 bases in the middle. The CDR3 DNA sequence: TGTGCCAGCAGTTACTCCGGCCCCACCTCCAATGAAAAACTGTTTTTT. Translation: CASSYSGPTSNEKLFF.

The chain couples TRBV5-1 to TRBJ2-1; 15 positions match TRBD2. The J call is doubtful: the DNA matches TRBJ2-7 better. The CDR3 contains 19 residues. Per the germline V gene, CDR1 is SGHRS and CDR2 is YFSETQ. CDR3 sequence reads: CASSQPGLAGGSSYNEQYF. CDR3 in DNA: TGCGCCAGCAGCCAACCAGGACTAGCGGGGGGGAGCTCCTACAATGAGCAGTACTTC.

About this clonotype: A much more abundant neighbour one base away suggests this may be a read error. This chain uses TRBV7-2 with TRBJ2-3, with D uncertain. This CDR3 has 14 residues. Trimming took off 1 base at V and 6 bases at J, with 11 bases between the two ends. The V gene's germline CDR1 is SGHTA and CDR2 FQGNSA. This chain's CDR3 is CASSLDFFFDTQYF. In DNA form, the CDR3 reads TGTGCCAGCAGCTTAGACTTTTTCTTTGATACGCAGTATTTT.

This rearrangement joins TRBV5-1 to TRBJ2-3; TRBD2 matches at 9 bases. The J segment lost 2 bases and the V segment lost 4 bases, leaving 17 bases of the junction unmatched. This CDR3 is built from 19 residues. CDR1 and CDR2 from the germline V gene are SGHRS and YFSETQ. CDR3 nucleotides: TGCGCCAGCAGCCTCCGCGCTAGCGGGACGGGTAGCTTCACAGATACGCAGTATTTT. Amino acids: CASSLRASGTGSFTDTQYF.

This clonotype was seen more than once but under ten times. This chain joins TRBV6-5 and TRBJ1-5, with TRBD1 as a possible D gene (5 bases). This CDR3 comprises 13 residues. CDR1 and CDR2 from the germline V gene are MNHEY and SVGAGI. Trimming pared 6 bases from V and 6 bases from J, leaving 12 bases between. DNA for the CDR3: TGTGCCAGCAGGACAGTGGGTTCTCAGCCCCAGCATTTT. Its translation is CASRTVGSQPQHF.

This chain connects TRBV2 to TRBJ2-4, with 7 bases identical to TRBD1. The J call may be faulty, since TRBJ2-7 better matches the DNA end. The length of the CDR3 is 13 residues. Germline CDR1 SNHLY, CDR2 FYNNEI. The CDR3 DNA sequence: TGTGCCAGCAGAATAGGGGGCGCCTACGAGCAGTACTTC. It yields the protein CASRIGGAYEQYF.

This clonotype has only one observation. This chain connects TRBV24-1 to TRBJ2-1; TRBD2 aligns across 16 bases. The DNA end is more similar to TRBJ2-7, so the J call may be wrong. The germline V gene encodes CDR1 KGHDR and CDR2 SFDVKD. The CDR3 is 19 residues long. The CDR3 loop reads CATSDSPGLAGGYGNEQYF. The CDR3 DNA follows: TGTGCCACCAGTGATTCCCCGGGACTAGCGGGAGGGTATGGGAATGAGCAGTACTTC.

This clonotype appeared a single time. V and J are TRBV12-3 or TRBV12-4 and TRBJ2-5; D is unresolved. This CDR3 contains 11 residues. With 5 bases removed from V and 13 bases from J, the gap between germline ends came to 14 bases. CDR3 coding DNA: TGTGCCAGCAGTGGGAACTACGAGCTGTACTTC. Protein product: CASSGNYELYF.

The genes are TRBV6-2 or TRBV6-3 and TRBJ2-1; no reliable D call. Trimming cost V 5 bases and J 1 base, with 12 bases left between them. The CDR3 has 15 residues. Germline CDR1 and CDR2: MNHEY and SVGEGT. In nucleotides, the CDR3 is TGTGCCAGCAGTACTATAGGGTTATCCTACAATGAGCAGTTCTTC. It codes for CASSTIGLSYNEQFF.

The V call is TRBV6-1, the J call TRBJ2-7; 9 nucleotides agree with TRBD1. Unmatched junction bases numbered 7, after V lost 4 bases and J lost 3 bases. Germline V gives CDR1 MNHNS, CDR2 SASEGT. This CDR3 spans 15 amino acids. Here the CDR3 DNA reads TGTGCCAGCAGTGCCCAGGGGACAGGGAACTACGAGCAGTACTTC. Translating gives CASSAQGTGNYEQYF.

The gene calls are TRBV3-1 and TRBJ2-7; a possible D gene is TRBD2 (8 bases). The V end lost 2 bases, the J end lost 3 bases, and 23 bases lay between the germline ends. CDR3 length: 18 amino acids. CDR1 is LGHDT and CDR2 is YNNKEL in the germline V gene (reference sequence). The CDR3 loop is CASSQQPGLEGALYEQYF. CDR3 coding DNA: TGTGCCAGCAGCCAACAACCGGGACTAGAGGGGGCCCTCTACGAGCAGTACTTC.

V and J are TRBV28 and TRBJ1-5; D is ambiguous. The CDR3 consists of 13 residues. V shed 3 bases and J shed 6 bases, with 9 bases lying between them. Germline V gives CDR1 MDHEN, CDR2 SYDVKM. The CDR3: CASSLVGSQPQHF. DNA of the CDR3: TGTGCCAGCAGTTTGGTGGGAAGTCAGCCCCAGCATTTT.

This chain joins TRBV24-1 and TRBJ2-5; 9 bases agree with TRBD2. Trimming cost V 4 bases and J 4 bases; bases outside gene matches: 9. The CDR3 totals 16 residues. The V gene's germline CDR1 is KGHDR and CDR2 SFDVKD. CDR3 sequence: CATSESGTSRPETQYF. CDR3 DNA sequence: TGTGCCACCAGTGAGTCCGGGACTAGCAGACCAGAGACCCAGTACTTC.

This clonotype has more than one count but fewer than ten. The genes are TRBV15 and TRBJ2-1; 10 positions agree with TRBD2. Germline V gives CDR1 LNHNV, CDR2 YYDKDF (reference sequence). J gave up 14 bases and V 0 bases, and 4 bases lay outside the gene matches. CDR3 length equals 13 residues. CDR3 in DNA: TGTGCCACCAGCAGAGATCTAGCGGGAGTCAAGTTCTTC. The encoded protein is CATSRDLAGVKFF.

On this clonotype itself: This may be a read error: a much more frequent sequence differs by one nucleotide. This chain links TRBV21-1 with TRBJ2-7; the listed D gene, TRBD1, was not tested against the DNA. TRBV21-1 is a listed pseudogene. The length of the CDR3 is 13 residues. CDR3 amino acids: CASSTHDRAGEYF. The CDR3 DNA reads TGTGCCAGCAGCACACACGACAGGGCGGGAGAGTACTTC.

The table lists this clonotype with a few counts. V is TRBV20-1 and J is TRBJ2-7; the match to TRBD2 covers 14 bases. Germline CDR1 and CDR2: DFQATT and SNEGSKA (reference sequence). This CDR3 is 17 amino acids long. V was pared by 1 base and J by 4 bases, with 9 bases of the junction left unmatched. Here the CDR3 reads CSARGDGTSGSQYEQYF. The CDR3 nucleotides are TGCAGTGCTAGAGGGGACGGGACTAGCGGGAGTCAATACGAGCAGTACTTC.

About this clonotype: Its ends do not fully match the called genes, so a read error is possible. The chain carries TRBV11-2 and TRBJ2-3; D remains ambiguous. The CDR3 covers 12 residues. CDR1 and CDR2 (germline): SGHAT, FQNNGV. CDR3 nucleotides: TGTGCCAGCAGCTCTAACACAGATACGCAGTTTTTT. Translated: CASSSNTDTQFF.

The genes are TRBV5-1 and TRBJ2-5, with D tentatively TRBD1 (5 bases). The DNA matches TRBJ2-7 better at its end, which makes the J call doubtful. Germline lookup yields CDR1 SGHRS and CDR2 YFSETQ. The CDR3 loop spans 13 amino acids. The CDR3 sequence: CASLRTLFHEQYF. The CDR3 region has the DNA TGCGCCAGCCTTAGGACACTCTTTCACGAGCAGTACTTC.

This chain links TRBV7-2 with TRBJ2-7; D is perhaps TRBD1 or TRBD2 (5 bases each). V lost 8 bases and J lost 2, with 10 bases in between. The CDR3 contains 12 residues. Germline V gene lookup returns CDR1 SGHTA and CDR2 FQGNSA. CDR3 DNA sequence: TGTGCCAGCGGGACGGTCGCCTACGAGCAGTACTTC. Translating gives CASGTVAYEQYF.

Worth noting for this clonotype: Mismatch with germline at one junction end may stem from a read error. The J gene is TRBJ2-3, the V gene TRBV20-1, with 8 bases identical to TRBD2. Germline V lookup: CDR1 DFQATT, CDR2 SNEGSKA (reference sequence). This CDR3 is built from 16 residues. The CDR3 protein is CSASGRAGVHTDTQYF. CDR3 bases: TGCAGTGCTTCGGGACGAGCGGGAGTCCACACAGACACGCAGTATTTT.